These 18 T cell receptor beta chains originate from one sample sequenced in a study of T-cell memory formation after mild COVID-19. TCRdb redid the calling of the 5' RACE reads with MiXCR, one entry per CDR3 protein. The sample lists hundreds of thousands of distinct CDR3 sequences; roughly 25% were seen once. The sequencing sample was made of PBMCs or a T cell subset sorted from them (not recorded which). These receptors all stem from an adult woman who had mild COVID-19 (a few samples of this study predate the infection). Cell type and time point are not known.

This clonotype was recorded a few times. This CDR3 is CSAPLTPYYEQYF. The DNA of the CDR3 is TGCAGTGCCCCACTTACACCCTACTACGAGCAGTACTTC. The V call is TRBV20-1, the J call TRBJ2-7; D is unresolved. This CDR3 region has 13 residues. The germline V gene has CDR1 DFQATT and CDR2 SNEGSKA (reference sequence). V lost 6 bases to trimming and J lost 3 bases, with 15 bases between them.

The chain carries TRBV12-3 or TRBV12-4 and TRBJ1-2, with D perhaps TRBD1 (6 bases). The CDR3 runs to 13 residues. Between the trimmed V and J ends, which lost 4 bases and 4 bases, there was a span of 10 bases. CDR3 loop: CASSSDSRYGYTF. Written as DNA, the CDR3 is TGTGCCAGCAGTTCGGACAGTCGCTATGGCTACACCTTC.

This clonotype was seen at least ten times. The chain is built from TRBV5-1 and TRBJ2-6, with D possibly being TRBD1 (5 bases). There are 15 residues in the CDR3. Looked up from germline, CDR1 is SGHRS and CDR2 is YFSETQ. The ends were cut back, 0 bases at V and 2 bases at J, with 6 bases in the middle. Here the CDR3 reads CASSLAGTGANVLTF. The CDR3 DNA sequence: TGCGCCAGCAGCTTGGCAGGGACTGGGGCCAACGTCCTGACTTTC.

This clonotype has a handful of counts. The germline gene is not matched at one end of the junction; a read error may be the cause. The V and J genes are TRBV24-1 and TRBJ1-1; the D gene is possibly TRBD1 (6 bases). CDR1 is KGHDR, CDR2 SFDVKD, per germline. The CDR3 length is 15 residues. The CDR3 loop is CDTRSGWGRGAEAFF. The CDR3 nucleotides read TGTGACACCAGGTCTGGATGGGGGCGCGGGGCTGAAGCTTTCTTT.

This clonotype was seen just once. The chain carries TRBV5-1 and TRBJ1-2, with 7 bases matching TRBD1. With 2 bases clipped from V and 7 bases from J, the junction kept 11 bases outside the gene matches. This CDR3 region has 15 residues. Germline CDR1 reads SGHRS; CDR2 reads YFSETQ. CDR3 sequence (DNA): TGCGCCAGCAGCTTATCTCCCACAGGGGCCGGTGGCTACACCTTC. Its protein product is CASSLSPTGAGGYTF.

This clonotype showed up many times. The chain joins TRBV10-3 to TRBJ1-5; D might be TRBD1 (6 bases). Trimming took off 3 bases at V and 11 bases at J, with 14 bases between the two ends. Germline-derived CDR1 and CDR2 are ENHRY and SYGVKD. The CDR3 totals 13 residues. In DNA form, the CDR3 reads TGTGCCATCAGTGAATACAGGGAAGGGGCCCAGCATTTT. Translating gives CAISEYREGAQHF.

DNA of the CDR3: TGTGCCAGCACCGCGTCGGGACTCAACAATGAGCAGTTCTTC. This encodes CASTASGLNNEQFF. This chain joins TRBV6-5 and TRBJ2-1; perhaps TRBD2 as D (6 bases). Trimming left V 7 bases short and J 5 bases short, with 15 bases between. Germline loops: CDR1 MNHEY, CDR2 SVGAGI. This CDR3 is built from 14 residues.

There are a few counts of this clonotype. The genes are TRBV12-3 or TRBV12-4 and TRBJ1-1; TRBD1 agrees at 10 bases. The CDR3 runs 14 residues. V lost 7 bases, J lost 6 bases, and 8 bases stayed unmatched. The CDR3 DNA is TGTGCCAGCACCACGACAGGGGGCATACCTGAAGCTTTCTTT. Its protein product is CASTTTGGIPEAFF.

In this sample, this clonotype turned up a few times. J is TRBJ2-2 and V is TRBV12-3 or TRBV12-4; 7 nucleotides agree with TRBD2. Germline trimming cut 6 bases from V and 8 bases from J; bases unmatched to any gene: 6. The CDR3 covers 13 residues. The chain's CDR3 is CASSLREGGELFF. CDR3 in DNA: TGTGCCAGCAGCCTCAGGGAGGGAGGGGAGCTGTTTTTT.

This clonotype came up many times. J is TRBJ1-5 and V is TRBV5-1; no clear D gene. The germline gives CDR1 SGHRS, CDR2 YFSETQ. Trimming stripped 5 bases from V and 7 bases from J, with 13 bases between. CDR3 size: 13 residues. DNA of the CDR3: TGCGCCAGCAGTTCTGCGCCGGGCCAGCCCCAGCATTTT. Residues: CASSSAPGQPQHF.

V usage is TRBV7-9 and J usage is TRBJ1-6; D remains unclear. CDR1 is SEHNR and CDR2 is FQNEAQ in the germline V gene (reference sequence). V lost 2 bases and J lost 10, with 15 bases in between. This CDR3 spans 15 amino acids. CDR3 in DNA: TGTGCCAGCAGCTTACCTTTGGGCGGAGGGTCACCCCTCCACTTT. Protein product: CASSLPLGGGSPLHF.

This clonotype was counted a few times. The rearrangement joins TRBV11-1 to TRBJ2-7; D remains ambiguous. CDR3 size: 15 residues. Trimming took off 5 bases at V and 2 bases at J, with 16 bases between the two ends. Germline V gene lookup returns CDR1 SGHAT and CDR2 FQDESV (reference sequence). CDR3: CASSTTPFETYEQYF. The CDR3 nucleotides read TGTGCCAGCAGCACCACCCCGTTTGAGACCTACGAGCAGTACTTC.

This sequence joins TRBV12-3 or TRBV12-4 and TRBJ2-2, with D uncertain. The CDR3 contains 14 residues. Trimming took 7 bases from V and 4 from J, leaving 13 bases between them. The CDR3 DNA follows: TGTGCCAGCATTGGTTGGAAAGGCACCGGGGAGCTGTTTTTT. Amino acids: CASIGWKGTGELFF.

The CDR3 here is CASSFTGRTREQFF. The CDR3 DNA sequence: TGTGCCAGCAGCTTCACCGGCAGGACTCGTGAGCAGTTCTTC. This chain uses TRBV7-9 with TRBJ2-1; D perhaps matches TRBD2 (5 bases). CDR1 and CDR2 from the germline V gene are SEHNR and FQNEAQ (reference sequence). The CDR3 is made up of 14 amino acids. The germline V and J ends were trimmed by 3 bases and 9 bases, with 15 bases remaining between them.

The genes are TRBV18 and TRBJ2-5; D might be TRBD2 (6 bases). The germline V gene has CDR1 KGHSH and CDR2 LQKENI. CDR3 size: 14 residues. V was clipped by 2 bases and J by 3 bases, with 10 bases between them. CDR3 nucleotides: TGTGCCAGCTCACCAGGGGCGGGAAAAGAGACCCAGTACTTC. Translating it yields CASSPGAGKETQYF.

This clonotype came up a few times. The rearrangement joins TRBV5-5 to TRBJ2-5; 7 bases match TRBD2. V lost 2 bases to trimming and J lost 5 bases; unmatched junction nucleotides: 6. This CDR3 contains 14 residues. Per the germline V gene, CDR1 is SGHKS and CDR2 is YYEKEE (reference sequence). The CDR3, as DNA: TGTGCCAGCAGCTTTGGACTAGATCTTGAGACCCAGTACTTC. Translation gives CASSFGLDLETQYF.

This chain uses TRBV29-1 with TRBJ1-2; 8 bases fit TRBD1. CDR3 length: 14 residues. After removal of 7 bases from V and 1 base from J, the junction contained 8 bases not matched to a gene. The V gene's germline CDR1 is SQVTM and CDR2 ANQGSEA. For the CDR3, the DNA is TGCAGCGCAGGGACAGGATCGGATAACTATGGCTACACCTTC. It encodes CSAGTGSDNYGYTF. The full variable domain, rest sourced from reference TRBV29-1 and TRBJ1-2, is SAVISQKPSRDICQRGTSLTIQCQVDSQVTMMFWYRQQPGQSLTLIATANQGSEATYESGFVIDKFPISRPNLTFSTLTVSNMSPEDSSIYLCSAGTGSDNYGYTFGSGTRLTVV.

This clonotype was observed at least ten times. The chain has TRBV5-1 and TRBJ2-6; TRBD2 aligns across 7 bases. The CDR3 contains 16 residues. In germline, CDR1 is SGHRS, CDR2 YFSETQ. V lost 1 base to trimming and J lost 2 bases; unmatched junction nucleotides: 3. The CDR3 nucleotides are TGCGCCAGCAGCTTGACTAGCGTACCTGGGGCCAACGTCCTGACTTTC. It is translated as CASSLTSVPGANVLTF.